The clone carrying this TCR beta chain appeared a few times. Antigen unknown. CDR1 is SGHRS and CDR2 is YFSETQ in the germline V gene. The CDR3 contains 14 residues. The V segment lost 0 bases and the J segment 7 bases; nucleotides outside the gene matches: 6. These data belong to a study of CD8 T cells in ankylosing spondylitis. Study outcomes and limitations: Disease-associated clones were CD8+ and fairly uncommon in peripheral blood. A TCR beta motif of about 8 highly homologous variants seemed to mark ankylosing spondylitis blood.

Via MiXCR, TCRdb re-called the 5' RACE reads, giving one row per CDR3 protein. Of around 340,000 distinct CDR3 sequences in the sample, roughly 20% are singletons; the top ten hold around 12%. The receptor comes from a male donor with ankylosing spondylitis or in good health (not recorded which). The sequenced sample consisted of blood, either unsorted or a sorted T cell fraction (not recorded which). V is TRBV5-1 and J is TRBJ2-7; 8 bases are shared with TRBD1. In DNA, the CDR3 is TGCGCCAGCAGCTTGGCAGGGGGCATAGGTGAGCAGTACTTC. Amino acids: CASSLAGGIGEQYF.